This T cell receptor beta chain was profiled in a study of shared clonotypes between healthy human individuals. As concerns this clone: Different DNA sequences within this sample yield the same CDR3.

This CDR3 is built from 13 residues. Germline values: CDR1 SGHRS, CDR2 YFSETQ. Trimming left V 4 bases short and J 5 bases short, with 10 bases between. Assay used: immunoSEQ multiplex PCR; TCRdb lists only in-frame clones, some missing. The sample lists about 1.5 million clones; 95% to 99% were seen once. The clonotype originates from a man aged 30-40 years in good health. V is TRBV5-1 and J is TRBJ2-1; D remains unclear. The sample taken for sequencing was naive CD4+ T cells sorted from blood. Subset meaning: CD45RA+ positively selected. The CDR3 nucleotides read TGCGCCAGCAGCCCCGATACTGACAATGAGCAGTTCTTC. Translated: CASSPDTDNEQFF.